This T cell receptor (beta chain) was profiled in a study of shared clonotypes between healthy human individuals. Overall study results and limits: Generation probability values for non-shared clonotypes were lower than those for clonotypes shared by all four donors.

The protocol was immunoSEQ multiplex PCR, while the TCRdb copy is restricted to in-frame clones and leaves out a portion. The sample records some 200,000 clones, just over 65% being singletons. Investigators divided CD4+ cells into CD45RA+ naive and CD45RA-negative memory subsets. As for this clone: Its specificity is unknown. The junction and the germline gene differ at one end; a read error may be behind it.

Sequencing was carried out using memory CD4+ T cells sorted from blood. Subset reported: CD45RA-negative fraction. The TCR was taken from a man aged 25 to 40 in good health.

DNA for the CDR3: TGTGCCAGCAGCCCACGATTATCTAGCTACAGTGAGCAGTTCTTC. It codes for CASSPRLSSYSEQFF. The chain combines TRBV7-9 with TRBJ2-1; possibly TRBD2 for D (5 bases). Per germline, CDR1 SEHNR and CDR2 FQNEAQ (reference sequence). CDR3 length equals 15 residues.